The sequence of this T cell receptor (beta chain) was determined in a study of cytomegalovirus exposure and HLA in healthy donors. Study findings and constraints: Association of a missense DCLRE1C variant with TCR beta V- and J-gene trimming was reported in a later analysis.

Germline V gene data show CDR1 as MNHNS and CDR2 as SASEGT. CDR3 length equals 15 residues. Unmatched junction bases numbered 10, after V lost 2 bases and J lost 8 bases. This clone has just one count. Antigen specificity is unknown. PCR used 60 Vbeta primers and 13 Jbeta primers. Methods used by the authors: Unique TCR beta chains numbered roughly 83 million in a later analysis, with around 10 million shared. Repertoires were generated with immunoSEQ multiplex PCR, while TCRdb's copy carries only in-frame clones and drops some. The V and J calls and clone size come from that table; D and trimming were worked out from the DNA. The sample yields hundreds of thousands of clones, 83% seen once.

The chain has TRBV6-1 and TRBJ1-2, with 8 nucleotides matching TRBD1. This TCR was sampled from a girl aged 5-17 years in good health and CMV-seronegative. The sequenced material came from PBMCs. CDR3 nucleotide sequence: TGTGCCAGCAGTGAACCCCCCCGGACAGGGAACGGCTACACCTTC. Protein: CASSEPPRTGNGYTF.